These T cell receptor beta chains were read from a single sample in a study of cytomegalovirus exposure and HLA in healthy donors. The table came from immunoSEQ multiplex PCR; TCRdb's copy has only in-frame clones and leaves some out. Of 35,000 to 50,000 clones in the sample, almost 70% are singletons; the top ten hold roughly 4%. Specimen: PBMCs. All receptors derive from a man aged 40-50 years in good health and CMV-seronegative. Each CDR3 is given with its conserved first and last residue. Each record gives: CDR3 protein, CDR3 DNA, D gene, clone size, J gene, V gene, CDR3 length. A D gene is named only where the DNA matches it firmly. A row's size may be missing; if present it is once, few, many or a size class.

CSVEEQGHTEAFF	TGCAGCGTTGAAGAACAGGGGCACACTGAAGCTTTCTTT	TRBD1	once	TRBJ1-1	TRBV29-1	13
CAWRIQEYTEAFF	TGTGCCTGGAGGATACAGGAGTACACTGAAGCTTTCTTT	-	-	TRBJ1-1	TRBV30	13
CASSLGRSETQYF	TGCGCCAGCAGCTTGGGCAGGTCGGAGACCCAGTACTTC	-	-	TRBJ2-5	TRBV5-1	13
CASRDPGQTLKNIQYF	TGTGCCAGCAGAGATCCGGGACAGACACTCAAAAACATTCAGTACTTC	TRBD1	few	TRBJ2-4	TRBV2	16
CASSQDPGRDLSTDTQYF	TGCGCCAGCAGCCAAGATCCGGGCCGGGACTTGTCCACAGATACGCAGTATTTT	-	once	TRBJ2-3	TRBV4-3	18
CASSARDSTYEQYF	TGTGCCAGCAGCGCCCGGGACAGCACCTACGAGCAGTACTTC	TRBD1	-	TRBJ2-7	TRBV9	14
CASSYSAGDEGYTF	TGTGCCAGCAGTTACTCGGCGGGGGACGAAGGCTACACCTTC	-	-	TRBJ1-2	TRBV6-5	14
CASSYSRFRGEQYF	TGTGCCAGCAGTTACTCGAGGTTCAGGGGCGAGCAGTACTTC	-	-	TRBJ2-7	TRBV6-5	14
CASSDRLSSYNSPLHF	TGTGCCAGCAGTGACAGGTTGAGCTCCTATAATTCACCCCTCCACTTT	-	-	TRBJ1-6	TRBV5-8	16
CASSPRLAGGLETQYF	TGCGCCAGCAGCCCAAGACTAGCGGGGGGGCTAGAGACCCAGTACTTC	TRBD2	-	TRBJ2-5	TRBV4-1	16
CASSFPGGYYQPQHF	TGTGCCAGCAGTTTTCCAGGGGGGTATTATCAGCCCCAGCATTTT	TRBD1	-	TRBJ1-5	TRBV28	15
CASSDSDSGGQYF	TGTGCCAGCAGTGACTCCGATAGCGGGGGGCAGTATTTT	TRBD2	-	TRBJ2-3	TRBV6-4	13
CASSTTGSKVEKLFF	TGTGCCAGCAGCACAACAGGTTCGAAGGTTGAAAAACTGTTTTTT	-	once	TRBJ1-4	TRBV9	15
CASSQDATSGGSDTQYF	TGTGCCAGCAGCCAAGATGCCACTAGCGGGGGGTCAGATACGCAGTATTTT	TRBD2	few	TRBJ2-3	TRBV4-2	17
CASSIKPRDSGNTIYF	TGTGCCAGCTCAATCAAACCCCGGGACTCTGGAAACACCATATATTTT	-	-	TRBJ1-3	TRBV18	16
CASSSYRVDTEAFF	TGTGCCAGTAGCTCCTACAGGGTTGACACTGAAGCTTTCTTT	-	-	TRBJ1-1	TRBV19	14
CASSRGQGRGNTEAFF	TGTGCCAGCTCAAGGGGGCAGGGGCGCGGGAACACTGAAGCTTTCTTT	TRBD1	-	TRBJ1-1	TRBV18	16
CASSLFQGKETQYF	TGTGCCAGCAGCTTGTTTCAGGGTAAAGAGACCCAGTACTTC	-	-	TRBJ2-5	TRBV7-8	14
CASSEIGTASKELFF	TGTGCCAGCAGTGAAATCGGGACAGCCTCTAAGGAGCTGTTTTTT	TRBD1	-	TRBJ2-2	TRBV25-1	15
CASSDSGYQETQYF	TGTGCCAGCAGTGATAGCGGGTACCAAGAGACCCAGTACTTC	TRBD2	few	TRBJ2-5	TRBV6-5	14
CATSRGQGGSYTF	TGTGCCACCAGCAGAGGACAGGGAGGAAGCTACACCTTC	TRBD1	few	TRBJ1-2	TRBV15	13
CASSWDRGGEKLFF	TGTGCCAGCAGTTGGGACAGGGGGGGAGAAAAACTGTTTTTT	TRBD1	-	TRBJ1-4	TRBV27	14
CASRRSRDREYF	TGTGCCAGCAGACGGAGCCGGGACAGGGAATACTTC	TRBD1	-	TRBJ2-7	TRBV27	12
CASSYRQGQSPLHF	TGTGCCAGCAGTTACCGACAGGGACAATCACCCCTCCACTTT	TRBD1	-	TRBJ1-6	TRBV6-6	14
CASSGTGKTDTQYF	TGCGCCAGCAGCGGGACAGGGAAGACAGATACGCAGTATTTT	TRBD1	-	TRBJ2-3	TRBV5-1	14
CASSLSMRAPYEQYF	TGCGCCAGCAGCTTGTCGATGCGAGCCCCCTACGAGCAGTACTTC	-	-	TRBJ2-7	TRBV5-1	15
CASSSQTGENEKLFF	TGTGCCAGCAGCTCGCAGACAGGGGAGAATGAAAAACTGTTTTTT	TRBD1	-	TRBJ1-4	TRBV5-4	15
CASSSPGGAYGYTF	TGTGCCAGCAGTTCCCCAGGGGGCGCTTACGGCTACACCTTC	TRBD1	few	TRBJ1-2	TRBV28	14
CASSSRVKPYEQYF	TGTGCCAGCAGCTCCAGGGTTAAACCCTACGAGCAGTACTTC	-	few	TRBJ2-7	TRBV5-6	14
CASSAIQGAEYEQYF	TGTGCCAGCAGTGCCATTCAGGGGGCGGAGTACGAGCAGTACTTC	TRBD1	-	TRBJ2-7	TRBV6-1	15
CATRTSGVYEQYF	TGTGCCACTAGGACTAGCGGGGTGTACGAGCAGTACTTC	TRBD2	once	TRBJ2-7	TRBV28	13
CASSSPSENIQYF	TGTGCCAGCAGCTCTCCATCGGAAAACATTCAGTACTTC	-	-	TRBJ2-4	TRBV9	13
CASSPTGTGYTF	TGTGCCAGTAGCCCGACAGGGACCGGCTACACCTTC	TRBD1	-	TRBJ1-2	TRBV19	12
CASSELWAIYGYTF	TGCGCCAGCAGTGAGTTGTGGGCGATCTATGGCTACACCTTC	-	once	TRBJ1-2	TRBV10-2	14
CASSEQGAGANVLTF	TGTGCCAGCAGTGAACAGGGGGCCGGGGCCAACGTCCTGACTTTC	TRBD1	-	TRBJ2-6	TRBV2	15
CASSLLSGGAVPETQYF	TGTGCCAGCAGTCTACTTAGCGGGGGGGCCGTACCAGAGACCCAGTACTTC	TRBD2	-	TRBJ2-5	TRBV11-2	17
CAVRGGGEQFF	TGTGCCGTCCGGGGGGGTGGTGAGCAGTTCTTC	TRBD2	-	TRBJ2-1	TRBV7-9	11
CASKSETTNEKLFF	TGCGCCAGCAAATCAGAAACAACTAATGAAAAACTGTTTTTT	-	-	TRBJ1-4	TRBV10-1	14
CASSYLQGQPQHF	TGTGCCAGCAGTTACCTACAGGGCCAGCCCCAGCATTTT	-	-	TRBJ1-5	TRBV6-5	13
CASSHGTDFNYGYTF	TGTGCCAGCAGCCACGGGACAGATTTTAACTATGGCTACACCTTC	TRBD1	-	TRBJ1-2	TRBV7-9	15
CASSLVSGVSKNTEAFF	TGTGCCAGCAGCTTGGTCTCAGGGGTTTCGAAGAACACTGAAGCTTTCTTT	-	few	TRBJ1-1	TRBV5-4	17
CASTPGGYSSYEQYF	TGTGCCAGCACTCCCGGGGGTTACTCCTCCTACGAGCAGTACTTC	-	-	TRBJ2-7	TRBV6-5	15
CAISDRWTDTQYF	TGTGCCATCAGTGACAGGTGGACAGATACGCAGTATTTT	-	-	TRBJ2-3	TRBV10-3	13
CASSEPTGILANEKLFF	TGCGCCAGCAGTGAGCCGACAGGGATTCTAGCTAATGAAAAACTGTTTTTT	TRBD1	few	TRBJ1-4	TRBV10-1	17
CAWSVQGHSGYTF	TGTGCCTGGAGTGTACAGGGGCACAGTGGCTACACCTTC	TRBD1	once	TRBJ1-2	TRBV30	13